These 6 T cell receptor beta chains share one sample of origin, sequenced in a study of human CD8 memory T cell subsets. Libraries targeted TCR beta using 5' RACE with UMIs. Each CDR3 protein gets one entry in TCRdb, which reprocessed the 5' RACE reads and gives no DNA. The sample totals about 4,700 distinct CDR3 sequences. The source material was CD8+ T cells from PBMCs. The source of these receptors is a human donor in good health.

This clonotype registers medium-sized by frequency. The CDR3 sequence: CASSLRTESTGELFF. The chain is built from TRBV6-5 and TRBJ2-2; TCRdb returns TRBD1, unconfirmable since there is no DNA. Looked up from germline, CDR1 is MNHEY and CDR2 is SVGAGI. The CDR3 loop spans 15 amino acids.

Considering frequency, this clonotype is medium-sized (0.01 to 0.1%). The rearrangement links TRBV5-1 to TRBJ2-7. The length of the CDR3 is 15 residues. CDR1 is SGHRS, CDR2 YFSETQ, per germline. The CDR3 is CASRTSSAVSYEQYF.

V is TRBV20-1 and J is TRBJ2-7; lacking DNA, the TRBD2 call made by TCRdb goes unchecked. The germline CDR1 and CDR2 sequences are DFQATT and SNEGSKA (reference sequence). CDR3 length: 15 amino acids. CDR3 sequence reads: CSARDLDRERYEQYF.

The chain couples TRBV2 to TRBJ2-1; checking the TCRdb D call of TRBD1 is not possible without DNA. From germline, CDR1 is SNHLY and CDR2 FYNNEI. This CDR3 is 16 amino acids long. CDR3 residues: CASSEAAGGGFNEQFF.

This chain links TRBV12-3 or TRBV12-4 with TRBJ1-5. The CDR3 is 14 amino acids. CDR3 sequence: CASSSGQSSSTRHF.

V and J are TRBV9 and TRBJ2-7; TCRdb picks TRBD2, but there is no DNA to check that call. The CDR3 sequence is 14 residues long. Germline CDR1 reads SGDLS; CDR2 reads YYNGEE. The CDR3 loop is CASSDTGGPYEQYF.